The present entry profiles one TCR beta chain with its context. These data originate in a study of T cell changes during pregnancy in multiple sclerosis. Generated by immunoSEQ multiplex PCR, the TCRdb table keeps only in-frame clones and is missing some. The table includes 35,000 or so clones, roughly 91% detected once. Germline V gene data show CDR1 as SGDLS and CDR2 as YYNGEE. The trim removed 1 base at V and 5 bases at J, leaving 2 bases unmatched. The CDR3 is 14 residues long. This chain uses TRBV9 with TRBJ2-7, with 11 bases fitting TRBD2. The material sequenced was peripheral blood, taken in the second trimester of pregnancy. The origin of this receptor is a female donor in good health, enrolled as a control in a pregnancy study. In DNA form, the CDR3 reads TGTGCCAGCAGCGTAACTAGCGGGAGTGACGAGCAGTACTTC. It yields the protein CASSVTSGSDEQYF.